This entry is about one T cell receptor beta chain. A read error may be the cause here, since a much bigger clone is one base away. This record comes from a study of blood T cells in healthy people across ages. The germline gives CDR1 SQVTM, CDR2 ANQGSEA. The length of the CDR3 is 14 residues. With a J-beta primer mix and a sample-barcoded 5' primer, a second PCR ran roughly 6 to 12 cycles. One entry per CDR3 protein, called by TCRdb with MiXCR from the 5' RACE reads. Of roughly 500,000 distinct CDR3 sequences listed, 20% to 30% are singletons. The data were also submitted as part of a second study, on T cells of mothers and their children.

The rearrangement links TRBV29-1 to TRBJ2-1; a possible D gene is TRBD2 (6 bases). The sequenced sample consisted of blood. The source of this sequence is a boy younger than 18 in good health. The CDR3 sequence: CSARGWGVRETRYF. In DNA, the CDR3 is TGCAGCGCCCGGGGGTGGGGAGTGAGAGAGACCCGGTACTTC.